This is a list of T cell receptor beta chains from one sample in a study of T cells in Graves' hyperthyroidism and ophthalmopathy. In TCRdb, the multiplex PCR reads were re-called with MiXCR into one record per CDR3 protein. The sample yields around 450,000 distinct CDR3 sequences, roughly an eighth seen once. Sample: blood. All receptors derive from a woman younger than 35 with Graves' hyperthyroidism. CDR3s include the opening cysteine and the closing phenylalanine or tryptophan. D genes are given only for firm matches. Rows give clone size only sometimes, using once, few, many, or a class for an expanded clone.

J gene: TRBJ1-5
V gene: TRBV19
D gene: TRBD1
clone size: few
CDR3 DNA: TGTGCCAGTAGTATAGTACGATCTGGACAGGGCAATCAGCCCCAGCATTTT
CDR3 protein: CASSIVRSGQGNQPQHF

J gene: TRBJ2-7
V gene: TRBV4-3
D gene: .
clone size: few
CDR3 DNA: TGCGCCAGCAGCCAAGATGAGGGGGGCGAGCAGTACTTC
CDR3 protein: CASSQDEGGEQYF

J gene: TRBJ1-5
V gene: TRBV6-1
D gene: TRBD1
clone size: many
CDR3 DNA: TGTGCCAGCAGGGGAGTCGACAGGGGGCTCAATCAGCCCCAGCATTTT
CDR3 protein: CASRGVDRGLNQPQHF

J gene: TRBJ2-1
V gene: TRBV9
D gene: TRBD2
clone size: few
CDR3 DNA: TGTGCCAGCAGCGTAGGTGGGAGGGAATACAATGAGCAGTTCTTC
CDR3 protein: CASSVGGREYNEQFF

J gene: TRBJ2-4
V gene: TRBV28
D gene: TRBD2
clone size: many
CDR3 DNA: TGTGCCAGCAGCTCAAGCGGGATACTAGCCAAAAACATTCAGTACTTC
CDR3 protein: CASSSSGILAKNIQYF

J gene: TRBJ2-1
V gene: TRBV28
D gene: .
clone size: many
CDR3 DNA: TGTGCCAGCAGTTACGATGAGCAGTTCTTC
CDR3 protein: CASSYDEQFF

J gene: TRBJ2-2
V gene: TRBV3-1
D gene: TRBD1
clone size: few
CDR3 DNA: TGTGCCAGCAGCCAAGATCGGACAGGGGGCACCGGGGAGCTGTTTTTT
CDR3 protein: CASSQDRTGGTGELFF

J gene: TRBJ1-1
V gene: TRBV20-1
D gene: TRBD1
clone size: many
CDR3 DNA: TGCAGTGCTAGAGCAGGGGGAGACACTGAAGCTTTCTTT
CDR3 protein: CSARAGGDTEAFF

J gene: TRBJ2-4
V gene: TRBV20-1
D gene: .
clone size: .
CDR3 DNA: TGCAGTGCTAGACTCGGGAGTGCCAAAAACATTCAGTACTTC
CDR3 protein: CSARLGSAKNIQYF

J gene: TRBJ2-2
V gene: TRBV11-2
D gene: TRBD1
clone size: .
CDR3 DNA: TGTGCCAGCAGCTTAGATCCGGGACAGGGGTACACCGGGGAGCTGTTTTTT
CDR3 protein: CASSLDPGQGYTGELFF

J gene: TRBJ2-3
V gene: TRBV20-1
D gene: TRBD1
clone size: few
CDR3 DNA: TGCAGTGCCCGCGGGGACAGGGGGCGAGATACGCAGTATTTT
CDR3 protein: CSARGDRGRDTQYF

J gene: TRBJ2-1
V gene: TRBV7-7
D gene: TRBD1
clone size: many
CDR3 DNA: TGTGCTAGCAGCTCAGGGACAGTCAATGAGCAGTTCTTC
CDR3 protein: CASSSGTVNEQFF

J gene: TRBJ2-1
V gene: TRBV28
D gene: TRBD2
clone size: .
CDR3 DNA: TGTGCCAGCAGTGACGGGACTACCCTACAAAATGAGCAGTTCTTC
CDR3 protein: CASSDGTTLQNEQFF

J gene: TRBJ1-5
V gene: TRBV20-1
D gene: .
clone size: many
CDR3 DNA: TGCAGTGCCGGGACACCCTATAGCAATCAGCCCCAGCATTTT
CDR3 protein: CSAGTPYSNQPQHF

J gene: TRBJ1-2
V gene: TRBV28
D gene: .
clone size: many
CDR3 DNA: TGTGCCAGCCTTTTCTACCGGGACACCAAGAACTATGGCTACACCTTC
CDR3 protein: CASLFYRDTKNYGYTF

J gene: TRBJ1-2
V gene: TRBV19
D gene: .
clone size: few
CDR3 DNA: TGTGCCAGTAGTATTCGGACTCTCAGGGCCGACTATGGCTACACCTTC
CDR3 protein: CASSIRTLRADYGYTF

J gene: TRBJ2-1
V gene: TRBV2
D gene: TRBD2
clone size: many
CDR3 DNA: TGTGCCAGTAGGGGACTAGCGGGAGGGGGCTCCTACAATGAGCAGTTCTTC
CDR3 protein: CASRGLAGGGSYNEQFF

J gene: TRBJ2-3
V gene: TRBV7-3
D gene: .
clone size: many
CDR3 DNA: TGTGCCAGCAGCTATAGCGGTGCTAGCACAGATACGCAGTATTTT
CDR3 protein: CASSYSGASTDTQYF

J gene: TRBJ2-5
V gene: TRBV5-6
D gene: TRBD1
clone size: many
CDR3 DNA: TGTGCCAGCAGCCAAGGGACAGGGGCTACGGCCCAGTACTTC
CDR3 protein: CASSQGTGATAQYF

J gene: TRBJ2-4
V gene: TRBV27
D gene: TRBD1
clone size: many
CDR3 DNA: TGTGCCAGCAGGGGGTTTATCGGACAGGGAGTAAACATTCAGTACTTC
CDR3 protein: CASRGFIGQGVNIQYF

J gene: TRBJ1-1
V gene: TRBV12-3/TRBV12-4
D gene: .
clone size: many
CDR3 DNA: TGTGCCAGCAGTTCCCGAGACAGAAACACTGAAGCTTTCTTT
CDR3 protein: CASSSRDRNTEAFF

J gene: TRBJ1-1
V gene: TRBV6-5
D gene: .
clone size: many
CDR3 DNA: TGTGCCAGCAGTTACACGGATAACACTGAAGCTTTCTTT
CDR3 protein: CASSYTDNTEAFF

J gene: TRBJ1-2
V gene: TRBV28
D gene: .
clone size: .
CDR3 DNA: TGTACCAGCAGTTTCCCACCTCATAACTATGGCTACACCTTC
CDR3 protein: CTSSFPPHNYGYTF

J gene: TRBJ1-1
V gene: TRBV6-1
D gene: .
clone size: few
CDR3 DNA: TGTGCCAGCAATGACAGAACCACTAGGGCTTTCTTT
CDR3 protein: CASNDRTTRAFF

J gene: TRBJ2-1
V gene: TRBV20-1
D gene: .
clone size: .
CDR3 DNA: TGCAGTGCTAGGGCGAAGTTAGCGGACTCCTACAATGAGCAGTTCTTC
CDR3 protein: CSARAKLADSYNEQFF

J gene: TRBJ2-5
V gene: TRBV11-2
D gene: .
clone size: few
CDR3 DNA: TGTGCCAGCAGCTTAGGTCCGGGAACGGAGACCCAGTACTTC
CDR3 protein: CASSLGPGTETQYF

J gene: TRBJ2-1
V gene: TRBV10-3
D gene: TRBD1
clone size: many
CDR3 DNA: TGTGCCATCAGGGAGGTCGGCGGGACAGGGGGTAACAATGAGCAGTTCTTC
CDR3 protein: CAIREVGGTGGNNEQFF

J gene: TRBJ2-6
V gene: TRBV27
D gene: TRBD1
clone size: many
CDR3 DNA: TGTGCCAGCAGCCGAGGGACAGCTCTCGGGGCCAACGTCCTGACTTTC
CDR3 protein: CASSRGTALGANVLTF

J gene: TRBJ1-5
V gene: TRBV27
D gene: .
clone size: .
CDR3 DNA: TGTGCCAGCAGACACAGGGATGGTCAGCCCCAGCATTTT
CDR3 protein: CASRHRDGQPQHF

J gene: TRBJ2-1
V gene: TRBV2
D gene: TRBD2
clone size: many
CDR3 DNA: TGTGCCAGCAACGGACGGCTAGCGGGATCCTACAATGAGCAGTTCTTC
CDR3 protein: CASNGRLAGSYNEQFF

J gene: TRBJ2-7
V gene: TRBV2
D gene: TRBD2
clone size: .
CDR3 DNA: TGTGCCAGCAGAACTAGCGGGAGATCGTACGAGCAGTACTTC
CDR3 protein: CASRTSGRSYEQYF

J gene: TRBJ2-1
V gene: TRBV12-3/TRBV12-4
D gene: .
clone size: many
CDR3 DNA: TGTGCCAGCAGTTTCCGGGACGAGCAGTTCTTC
CDR3 protein: CASSFRDEQFF

J gene: TRBJ1-1
V gene: TRBV6-6
D gene: .
clone size: many
CDR3 DNA: TGTGCCAGCAGTTACGGACAGTTGAACACTGAAGCTTTCTTT
CDR3 protein: CASSYGQLNTEAFF

J gene: TRBJ2-3
V gene: TRBV20-1
D gene: TRBD2
clone size: many
CDR3 DNA: TGCAGTGCTAGCAGGTTATTAGCGGGAGGCCTTTCGGATACGCAGTATTTT
CDR3 protein: CSASRLLAGGLSDTQYF

J gene: TRBJ1-1
V gene: TRBV7-2
D gene: .
clone size: many
CDR3 DNA: TGTGCCAGCAGCTTAGCAGGGTACGATGAAGCTTTCTTT
CDR3 protein: CASSLAGYDEAFF

J gene: TRBJ2-7
V gene: TRBV28
D gene: .
clone size: many
CDR3 DNA: TGTGCCAGCAGTGGTAGTAAGGACGAGCAGTACTTC
CDR3 protein: CASSGSKDEQYF

J gene: TRBJ2-2
V gene: TRBV28
D gene: .
clone size: .
CDR3 DNA: TGTGCCAGCCGTTTCGAGTCTGGGGAGCTGTTTTTT
CDR3 protein: CASRFESGELFF

J gene: TRBJ2-5
V gene: TRBV3-1
D gene: .
clone size: many
CDR3 DNA: TGTGCCAGCAGCCAAGATATCGTCAGGGGCCAAGAGACCCAGTACTTC
CDR3 protein: CASSQDIVRGQETQYF

J gene: TRBJ2-7
V gene: TRBV2
D gene: TRBD1
clone size: many
CDR3 DNA: TGTGCCAGCAGTCCTCCGGGACAGGGTTTTAATGTCCATTCCTACGAGCAGTACTTC
CDR3 protein: CASSPPGQGFNVHSYEQYF

J gene: TRBJ1-4
V gene: TRBV5-6
D gene: .
clone size: .
CDR3 DNA: TGTGCCAGCAGCTTTATCCAGGATGAAAAACTGTTTTTT
CDR3 protein: CASSFIQDEKLFF

J gene: TRBJ1-2
V gene: TRBV30
D gene: .
clone size: many
CDR3 DNA: TGTGCCTCTTCATCAAGCTACACCTTC
CDR3 protein: CASSSSYTF

J gene: TRBJ1-6
V gene: TRBV11-2
D gene: .
clone size: many
CDR3 DNA: TGTGCCAGCAGCTTAGATCCAGGGAACTCACCCCTCCACTTT
CDR3 protein: CASSLDPGNSPLHF

J gene: TRBJ1-2
V gene: TRBV13
D gene: TRBD1
clone size: many
CDR3 DNA: TGTGCCAGCAGCTACCTTCCGACAGGGGACAACTATGGCTACACCTTC
CDR3 protein: CASSYLPTGDNYGYTF